The source of this T cell receptor (beta chain) is a study of regulatory T cells in long-lasting Graves disease (dated by TCRdb to the early 2020s). For the wider study: Newly diagnosed Graves' disease patients had taken antithyroid drugs for less than 3 months. The study was conducted in China and was registered as a clinical trial. TCR sequencing covered approximately 13 persistent and 20 or so newly diagnosed Graves' disease patients, some 33 samples in total. This study used TCR sequencing and RNA sequencing of peripheral blood to compare persistent Graves' disease patients against newly diagnosed Graves' disease patients. What the research found in general, with its limitations: Only the TCR beta chain was sequenced and analyzed. Preferential use of TRBV28, TRBJ1-2 and TRBJ2-5 was observed in persistent disease, whereas TRBV20-1 and TRBJ2-1 were favored in newly diagnosed disease. As a limitation, the authors acknowledged that the small sample size may reduce accuracy. Peripheral blood alone was examined, since thyroid tissue, which constituted the primary lesion, could not be accessed. Compared with newly diagnosed patients, patients with persistent Graves' disease had lower TCR Shannon entropy and fewer highly expanded clones, which suggests clonal expansion. Persistent patients shared more public clonotypes among themselves (around 2,500) than newly diagnosed patients did (approximately 870).

Library creation used multiplex PCR. TCRdb records Illumina HiSeq 4000 as the sequencer. TCR beta libraries were built with iRepertoire HTBI primers and Arm-PCR amplification of CDR3 regions. PCR products were gel purified before sequencing. On the study's bioinformatics: Gene usage analysis of CDR3 amino acid clonotypes relied on the roughly 60 TRBV and 12 to 15 TRBJ segments identified across samples. COPE and FqMerger were used to merge filtered high-quality paired reads into contigs. Contigs were aligned with BLAST to IMGT TRBV, TRBD and TRBJ reference genes, and CDR3 was defined per IMGT. Any clonotype with a frequency above 0.1% was counted as a highly expanded clone. Shannon entropy was used to measure repertoire diversity, and the Gini coefficient was used to measure V-J evenness. Public clonotypes were defined as clonotypes shared by more than one individual. TCRdb ran its own pipeline on the public reads, namely fastp trimming at Q25 and MiXCR clone calling, and kept in-frame beta chains. Every distinct CDR3 protein forms one entry, paired with its most common genes and DNA. In this record, the V and J calls reflect TCRdb's handling and not the investigators' own analysis. The sample table records hundreds of thousands of distinct CDR3 sequences; roughly 15% of these occur just once. The top ten constitute about 18% of the sample.

The CDR3 runs 13 amino acids, cysteine and phenylalanine included. Left in the record is the CDR3 DNA by itself, 39 bases read in frame from the first base. Per the germline V gene, MDHEN is the CDR1 and SYDVKM is the CDR2. V lost 6 bases and J lost 5 bases; the stretch between them is 13 bases long. In the case of this clonotype: The antigen this receptor binds is unknown. One base away lies a much larger clone, so this may be a sequencing read error.

The sample's time point label, in plain terms: newly diagnosed GD, antithyroid drugs for less than 3 months. For both TCR sequencing and RNA sequencing, RNA was extracted from PBMCs in TRIzol. The diagnosis of Graves' disease was made according to American Thyroid Association guidelines. The patients came from an endocrinology department in Xi'an, China. Each patient gave 8.5 to 9.5 milliliters of peripheral blood, collected in an EDTA anticoagulant tube. Ficoll Paque Plus density gradient separation was used to isolate PBMCs, and no further T cell sorting was done. An Agilent 2100 Bioanalyzer and agarose gel were used to check RNA quality, while a NanoDrop 2000 measured RNA concentration. The same sample was also studied in work on T cells in Graves' hyperthyroidism and ophthalmopathy. The second study, in turn, reports: A patient counted as having stable Graves' hyperthyroidism if no progression to ophthalmopathy occurred over 18 months of follow-up. Hyperthyroidism patients were newly diagnosed, with disease duration under 2 months, and aged 18 to 65 years. Any patient with an uncontrolled infection, another autoimmune disease, pregnancy or lactation was excluded. Clinical symptoms, serum thyroxine and TRAb, thyroid ultrasound, and orbital computed tomography formed the basis for the diagnoses. The first round of RT-PCR for the TCR CDR3 was performed with the HTBI primer set and the Qiagen OneStep RT-PCR kit. Most expanded thyroid clonotypes (frequency above 0.001) were also found in blood, which suggests that blood repertoires may mirror thyroid immune responses. In cross-validation, a model built on a 13 V-J signature told ophthalmopathy apart from stable hyperthyroidism with roughly 87% sensitivity and 81% to 82% specificity, and in testing the same model reached 80%/75%. In validation, the model predicted progression to ophthalmopathy with approximately 69% sensitivity and 72% to 75% specificity, a median of approximately 6.5 months before onset. To identify TCR V-J signatures that set the groups apart, the researchers used a discovery cohort of 90 to 100 patients, made up of 40 to 45 with Graves' ophthalmopathy and approximately 57 with stable Graves' hyperthyroidism. An independent validation cohort of about 20 hyperthyroidism patients and more than 15 patients who later progressed to ophthalmopathy tested prospective prediction of ophthalmopathy. For training and testing, the roughly 97 patients in the discovery cohort were randomly divided in a 7:3 ratio. In addition, the study compared T-cell repertoires in thyroid tissue and in blood from six Graves' hyperthyroidism patients. Following sampling, methimazole starting at 30 mg daily was given to hyperthyroidism patients, and high-dose intravenous methylprednisolone was given to ophthalmopathy patients. A second multiplex PCR round built the libraries, followed by size selection and purification. Paired-end sequencing of the libraries was performed with 100 bp reads on an Illumina HiSeq2000. SOAPnuke was used to process the raw data, with reads discarded if the reads contained adapters or uncalled bases, had a mean Phred below 15, or lacked an exact constant-primer or identifier match. High-quality paired reads were merged using COPE v1.2.5, and each unique nucleotide sequence was defined as a clonotype. MiTCR v1.1 was used to align clonotypes to the IMGT TRBV, TRBD and TRBJ reference segments. Analysis was restricted to V-J combinations with a frequency above 0.0001, which covered over 98% of repertoires. A TCS score was defined as the ratio between F50 (clonal expansion) and ExV (chaos), using BLOSUM62-based TCRdist between CDR3 peptides within each V-J. Welch's t-statistics and random forest reduced approximately 520 V-J features to 10 to 15, which were used in a naive Bayes classifier (R e1071). Sample size was not statistically predetermined, and investigators were not blinded to group allocation. The paper describes TCR Vbeta CDR3 sequencing of around 130 peripheral blood samples, made up of around 41 ophthalmopathy patients, more than 70 hyperthyroidism patients and roughly 17 progressor patients.

The source material was peripheral blood mononuclear cells (PBMCs), sampled at new diagnosis, from a patient treated with antithyroid drugs. This receptor was taken from a woman in her 30s with Graves disease. Donor details come from another sample of the same person, matched by shared clones. In this chain, TRBV28 is recombined with TRBJ2-5; the D segment might be TRBD1 or TRBD2, since each matches 5 bases. At the DNA level, the sequence is TGTGCCAGCAGCAAGACAGAGCGGGAGACCCAGTACTTC. Translated, it gives CASSKTERETQYF.